The 9 T cell receptor beta chains given below trace back to one sample, sequenced in a study of graft-versus-host responses after intestinal transplantation. These TCRs' antigens remain unknown. TCRdb's copy holds only in-frame clones and misses some; the assay was immunoSEQ multiplex PCR. Here the sample spans tens of thousands of clones, about 92% being singletons. The starting material was unstimulated CD8+ T cells sorted from spleen or lymph node cells, obtained before intestinal transplant. These receptors originate from a human donor who received an intestinal transplant.

CDR3 nucleotides: TGTGCCAGCAGCGTGCCGGGACAGGGCTACCACGAGCAGTACTTC. It is translated as CASSVPGQGYHEQYF. The rearrangement joins TRBV5-4 to TRBJ2-7, with 9 bases matching TRBD1. CDR3 length: 15 residues. Germline-derived CDR1 and CDR2 are SGHNT and YYREEE (reference sequence). J lost 5 bases, V lost 4 bases, and 10 bases had no gene match.

The chain employs TRBV27 and TRBJ2-1, with D possibly being TRBD1 (5 bases). The CDR3 contains 13 residues. V was clipped by 4 bases and J by 6 bases, with 10 bases between them. Germline values: CDR1 MNHEY, CDR2 SMNVEV (reference sequence). CDR3: CASSWGRSNEQFF. The CDR3 nucleotides read TGTGCCAGCAGTTGGGGCAGATCCAATGAGCAGTTCTTC.

V and J are TRBV27 and TRBJ2-7, with D possibly TRBD1 on 5 matching bases. V lost 2 bases and J 4 bases, leaving 12 bases between the germline ends. This CDR3 is 14 amino acids long. Germline CDR1 reads MNHEY; CDR2 reads SMNVEV (reference sequence). CDR3 residues: CASSLNPTGYEQYF. The DNA of the CDR3 is TGTGCCAGCAGTTTAAACCCCACAGGATACGAGCAGTACTTC.

The V gene is TRBV4-3, the J gene TRBJ1-2, with 11 nucleotides matching TRBD1. The V and J ends lost 1 base and 5 bases, in that order; junction bases with no gene match: 6. The CDR3 contains 16 residues. Germline-derived CDR1 and CDR2 are LGHNA and YSLEER. CDR3 in amino acids: CASSQGTGGYEYGYTF. In nucleotides, the CDR3 is TGCGCCAGCAGCCAAGGGACAGGGGGCTACGAGTATGGCTACACCTTC.

The rearrangement links TRBV11-2 to TRBJ2-7; 8 bases agree with TRBD2. Germline V gene sequence: CDR1 SGHAT, CDR2 FQNNGV. The CDR3 sequence is 14 residues long. The V and J ends lost 4 bases and 6 bases, in that order; junction bases with no gene match: 8. CDR3: CASSSDPGTSEQYF. CDR3 DNA sequence: TGTGCCAGCAGCTCAGATCCAGGGACTAGCGAGCAGTACTTC.

The rearrangement joins TRBV5-6 to TRBJ1-5; TRBD1 aligns across 7 bases. CDR3 length: 13 residues. V shed 4 bases and J 8 bases; nucleotides not matched to a gene: 6. In germline, CDR1 is SGHDT, CDR2 YYEEEE. This CDR3 is CASSPQGDEPQHF. DNA for the CDR3: TGTGCCAGCAGCCCCCAGGGGGACGAGCCCCAGCATTTT.

The chain's CDR3 is CASSLDHRQGPEAFF. The CDR3 DNA sequence: TGTGCCAGCAGCTTAGATCATCGGCAGGGCCCTGAAGCTTTCTTT. The chain links TRBV11-2 to TRBJ1-1; TRBD1 is a possible D gene (5 bases). The CDR3 loop spans 15 amino acids. Germline V gene sequence: CDR1 SGHAT, CDR2 FQNNGV. V shed 0 bases and J shed 6 bases, with 14 bases lying between them.

The rearrangement links TRBV19 to TRBJ1-2; 9 bases agree with TRBD1. V lost 8 bases to trimming and J lost 6 bases; unmatched junction nucleotides: 7. Looked up from germline, CDR1 is LNHDA and CDR2 is SQIVND (reference sequence). The CDR3 length is 13 residues. The CDR3 sequence is CASEYRGRNGYTF. DNA for the CDR3: TGTGCCAGTGAATACAGGGGGCGGAATGGCTACACCTTC.

The V gene is TRBV7-9, the J gene TRBJ2-3; TRBD2 aligns across 10 bases. The CDR3 spans 18 residues. Germline CDR1 reads SEHNR; CDR2 reads FQNEAQ (reference sequence). The V segment lost 0 bases and the J segment 2 bases; nucleotides outside the gene matches: 8. CDR3 nucleotides: TGTGCCAGCAGCTTAGCTCCTCTAGCGGGGGCCCTCACAGATACGCAGTATTTT. Translated, it gives CASSLAPLAGALTDTQYF.